Each of the 7 T cell receptor beta chains below was sequenced from the same sample in a study of blood T cell repertoires in COVID-19. TCRdb's copy holds only in-frame clones and misses some; the assay was immunoSEQ multiplex PCR. The sample has roughly 99,000 clones; 90% to 95% are singletons. The sequenced material came from peripheral blood. Source of these receptors: a woman in her twenties or thirties with acute or convalescent COVID-19.

The chain is built from TRBV7-9 and TRBJ1-1; 7 positions agree with TRBD1. Germline CDR1 and CDR2: SEHNR and FQNEAQ (reference sequence). The CDR3 has 14 amino acids. The V and J ends lost 3 bases and 5 bases, in that order; junction bases with no gene match: 6. CDR3 residues: CASSFGTAETEAFF. In DNA form, the CDR3 reads TGTGCCAGCAGCTTCGGGACAGCAGAAACTGAAGCTTTCTTT.

CDR3 in DNA: TGTGCCAGCAGCTTAGCGTACTCGACAGGGGACACTGAAGCTTTCTTT. It specifies CASSLAYSTGDTEAFF. This chain joins TRBV7-8 and TRBJ1-1; 8 positions agree with TRBD1. The V gene end was trimmed by 0 bases and the J gene end by 3 bases; junction bases not matched to a gene: 6. The CDR3 runs to 16 residues. Looked up from germline, CDR1 is SGHVS and CDR2 is FQNEAQ.

The V and J genes are TRBV16 and TRBJ1-4; D is unclear. The germline V and J ends were trimmed by 4 bases and 8 bases, with 17 bases remaining between them. The germline CDR1 and CDR2 sequences are KGHSY and FQNENV. This CDR3 has 15 amino acids. The chain's CDR3 is CASSPDGGISEKLFF. In DNA form, the CDR3 reads TGTGCCAGCAGCCCGGATGGAGGGATCTCGGAAAAACTGTTTTTT.

This clone was seen a handful of times. One end of the junction varies from germline; a read error may be responsible. The J gene is TRBJ1-2, the V gene TRBV6-2 or TRBV6-3, with 9 bases that match TRBD1. This CDR3 has 17 residues. The germline V gene has CDR1 MNHEY and CDR2 SVGEGT. The CDR3 bases are TGTGCCAGCAGCCGACCGCATGCCGGGACAGGGTATGAGGTTTTCGCCTTC. Its translation is CASSRPHAGTGYEVFAF.

The rearrangement uses TRBV5-5 and TRBJ2-4; 11 bases align to TRBD1. The CDR3 loop spans 20 amino acids. In germline, CDR1 is SGHKS, CDR2 YYEKEE (reference sequence). The ends lost 4 bases at V and 1 base at J; junction bases unmatched: 16. CDR3 coding DNA: TGTGCCAGCAGCGCCCGGAATTGGACAGGGGGCGGGAGGGCCAAAAACATTCAGTACTTC. This translates into CASSARNWTGGGRAKNIQYF.

The rearrangement uses TRBV6-5 and TRBJ1-1; tentative D call: TRBD1 (5 bases). The CDR3 has 13 residues. The V and J ends lost 5 bases and 6 bases respectively, with 13 bases between them. In germline, CDR1 is MNHEY, CDR2 SVGAGI. The CDR3 protein is CASSTQGTAEAFF. The CDR3 DNA reads TGTGCCAGCAGTACCCAGGGCACTGCTGAAGCTTTCTTT.

This clone was recorded once. The chain has TRBV29-1 and TRBJ1-1, with 9 bases aligning to TRBD1. The V segment lost 4 bases and the J segment 9 bases; nucleotides outside the gene matches: 9. Germline CDR1 is SQVTM and CDR2 is ANQGSEA. CDR3 length: 13 residues. This CDR3 reads CSVAQTGGSQAFF. The CDR3, as DNA: TGCAGCGTTGCCCAGACAGGGGGGAGCCAAGCTTTCTTT.